This T cell receptor (beta chain) stems from a study of beta chain features in type 1 diabetes. Purity of each sorted population was above 95%. Expressed TCRB transcripts were sequenced because the isolated RNA had all been reverse transcribed beforehand. Sequencing was performed with immunoSEQ multiplex PCR; in TCRdb, only in-frame clones are kept and a portion is missing. The table has under 350,000 clones, approximately 8% seen once; the top ten hold roughly 0.94%. The CDR3 is 13 residues long. V lost 7 bases, J lost 11 bases, and 20 bases lay in between. Germline values: CDR1 SEHNR, CDR2 FQNEAQ (reference sequence).

V usage is TRBV7-9 and J usage is TRBJ1-1, with a weak D call TRBD1 (6 bases). The sequence was collected from a woman aged 18-29 years in good health. The material sequenced was central memory CD4+ T cells from blood. DNA for the CDR3: TGTGCCAGCACCCCCTTTACGGGGGCTGGGGCTTTCTTT. Translating it yields CASTPFTGAGAFF.